Sequencing of this T cell receptor (beta chain) was carried out in a study of identical twins. TCRdb passed the 5' RACE reads through MiXCR, listing each CDR3 protein once. The sample has approximately 220,000 distinct CDR3 sequences; 7.5% are singletons. This clonotype showed up just a few times. V lost 1 base, J lost 3 bases, and 7 bases lay in between. Germline loops: CDR1 MDHEN, CDR2 SYDVKM. The CDR3 is 13 residues long. The data also belong to a second study, concerning yellow fever vaccine responses in identical twins.

Sequenced sample: memory (CD45RO+) T cells sorted from blood. The source of this sequence is a woman under 30 in good health. The chain combines TRBV28 with TRBJ2-7, with D unclear. DNA for the CDR3: TGTGCCAGCAGTTTATCTTTCGGCTACGAGCAGTACTTC. Its translation is CASSLSFGYEQYF.